This T cell receptor (beta chain) was observed in a study of Graves' ophthalmopathy and Graves' hyperthyroidism. General study results and limits: The study's model predicted ophthalmopathy progression at approximately 70% sensitivity and 72.22% specificity.

The V gene lost 3 bases and the J gene lost 8 bases, with 14 bases spanning the gap. The germline V gene encodes CDR1 SGHTS and CDR2 YDEGEE. CDR3 size: 13 residues. This clonotype was recorded many times. Its matching antigen is unknown. PBMCs stemmed from around 9.1 ml of fresh peripheral blood. CDR3 regions of TCR beta were amplified from RNA transcripts. RT-PCR in the first round used HTBI primers; a second-round multiplex PCR followed. TCRdb recomputed calls from the multiplex PCR reads with MiXCR, one row per CDR3 protein. The sample consists of over 650,000 distinct CDR3 sequences, over 40% of them appearing once.

Source material: peripheral blood. J is TRBJ1-2 and V is TRBV5-8, with D perhaps TRBD1 (5 bases). The sequence derives from an adult man with Graves' ophthalmopathy. As DNA, the CDR3 is TGTGCCAGCAGCTACGACAGATTGGCCGGCTACACCTTC. The encoded protein is CASSYDRLAGYTF.